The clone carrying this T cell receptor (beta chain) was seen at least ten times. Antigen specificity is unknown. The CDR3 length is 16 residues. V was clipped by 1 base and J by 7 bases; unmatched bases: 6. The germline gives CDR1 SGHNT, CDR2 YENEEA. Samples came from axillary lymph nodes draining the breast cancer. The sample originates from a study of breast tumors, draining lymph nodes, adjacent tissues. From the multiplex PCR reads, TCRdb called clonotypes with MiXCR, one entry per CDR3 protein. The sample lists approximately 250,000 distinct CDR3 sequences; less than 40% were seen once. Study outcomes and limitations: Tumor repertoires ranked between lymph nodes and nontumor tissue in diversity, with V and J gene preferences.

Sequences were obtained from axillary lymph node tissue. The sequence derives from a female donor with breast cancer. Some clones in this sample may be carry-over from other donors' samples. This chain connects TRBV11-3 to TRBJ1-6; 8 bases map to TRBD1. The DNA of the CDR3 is TGTGCCAGCAGCTTAGGCCAGGGGGCGAGAAATTCACCCCTCCACTTT. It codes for CASSLGQGARNSPLHF.